The clone carrying this T cell receptor beta chain was counted at least ten times. Its matching antigen is unknown. The data were obtained in a study of neurological immune-mediated disorders. Study observations and caveats: The greatest TCR clonal expansion occurred in HTLV-1-associated myelopathy and the least in multiple sclerosis, which fell below healthy controls.

The authors produced cDNA by 5'RACE using 10-nucleotide random UMIs. TCRdb used MiXCR to reprocess the 5' RACE reads, holding one entry per CDR3 protein. The sample yields around 38,000 distinct CDR3 sequences, approximately 14% seen once. The V and J ends lost 4 bases and 4 bases respectively, with 13 bases between them. CDR1 and CDR2 from the germline V gene are SNHLY and FYNNEI. The CDR3 covers 15 residues. The sorted libraries drew on some 930,000 T cells that were CD4+ or CD8+. Sample: CD4+ T cells from blood. The V and J genes are TRBV2 and TRBJ1-4, with a possible D match to TRBD1 (6 bases). The sequence derives from an older woman with HTLV-1-associated myelopathy (HAM/TSP). The CDR3 region is CASSVRGQINEKLFF. CDR3 bases: TGTGCCAGCAGTGTACGGGGACAAATTAATGAAAAACTGTTTTTT. The full variable domain, with the rest looked up from reference TRBV2 and TRBJ1-4, is EPEVTQTPSHQVTQMGQEVILRCVPISNHLYFYWYRQILGQKVEFLVSFYNNEISEKSEIFDDQFSVERPDGSNFTLKIRSTKLEDSAMYFCASSVRGQINEKLFFGSGTQLSVL.